Below, 27 T cell receptor beta chains from the same sample are listed, as sequenced in a study of blood T cell repertoires in COVID-19. Repertoires were generated with immunoSEQ multiplex PCR, while TCRdb's copy carries only in-frame clones and drops some. The data contain roughly 250,000 clones, around 83% of them seen just once; the ten biggest clones take up roughly a tenth. Sequenced material: peripheral blood. All receptors derive from a woman of 80 years or more with acute or convalescent COVID-19.

The chain joins TRBV12-3 or TRBV12-4 to TRBJ1-1, with TRBD1 identical over 8 bases. This CDR3 is built from 13 residues. V was clipped by 6 bases and J by 6 bases; unmatched bases: 6. The CDR3 reads CASRPVQGAEAFF. CDR3 bases: TGTGCCAGCAGACCAGTACAGGGGGCTGAAGCTTTCTTT.

This clone has just a few counts. The V call is TRBV2, the J call TRBJ2-7, with TRBD2 as a possible D gene (7 bases). Germline CDR1 is SNHLY and CDR2 is FYNNEI. This CDR3 is built from 12 residues. Trimming took off 8 bases at V and 3 bases at J, with 11 bases between the two ends. CDR3 in DNA: TGTGCCAGCCAGCGGGACAACTACGAGCAGTACTTC. It specifies CASQRDNYEQYF.

The chain is built from TRBV5-5 and TRBJ1-1; D uncertain. With 2 bases removed from V and 5 bases from J, the gap between germline ends came to 7 bases. Looked up from germline, CDR1 is SGHKS and CDR2 is YYEKEE (reference sequence). This CDR3 comprises 12 residues. The CDR3 reads CASSFGGTEAFF. DNA of the CDR3: TGTGCCAGCAGCTTCGGCGGGACTGAAGCTTTCTTT.

This chain connects TRBV5-1 to TRBJ2-7; TRBD1 aligns across 7 bases. The CDR3 is made up of 15 amino acids. The V segment lost 1 base and the J segment 3 bases; nucleotides outside the gene matches: 7. Germline-derived CDR1 and CDR2 are SGHRS and YFSETQ. This CDR3 reads CASSLPQTGDYEQYF. The CDR3 DNA sequence: TGCGCCAGCAGCTTGCCTCAAACAGGGGACTACGAGCAGTACTTC.

V is TRBV7-9 and J is TRBJ2-7; the match to TRBD1 covers 7 bases. The CDR3 is 16 amino acids. V trimming: 4 bases; J trimming: 0 bases; junction bases outside the gene matches: 9. Germline-derived CDR1 and CDR2 are SEHNR and FQNEAQ (reference sequence). Here the CDR3 reads CASSSTGVPVSYEQYF. The CDR3 nucleotides read TGTGCCAGCAGCTCCACAGGGGTCCCCGTCTCCTACGAGCAGTACTTC.

V and J are TRBV5-4 and TRBJ2-2, with TRBD2 identical over 7 bases. From germline, CDR1 is SGHNT and CDR2 YYREEE (reference sequence). V was clipped by 1 base and J by 4 bases; unmatched bases: 7. The CDR3 extends over 16 amino acids. The CDR3 loop reads CASSLRAGRGTGELFF. CDR3 sequence (DNA): TGTGCCAGCAGCTTGCGGGCAGGGAGGGGCACCGGGGAGCTGTTTTTT.

This clone was counted a few times. This chain uses TRBV25-1 with TRBJ2-1; D uncertain. Germline V lookup: CDR1 MGHDK, CDR2 SYGVNS. CDR3 length: 15 amino acids. Between the trimmed V and J ends, which lost 10 bases and 8 bases, there was a span of 24 bases. In nucleotides, the CDR3 is TGTGCCAACACCTTATACCCAGGCGAGTACTATGAGCAGTTCTTC. Its protein is CANTLYPGEYYEQFF. Using reference TRBV25-1 and TRBJ2-1 for the parts outside the CDR3, the full variable domain is EADIYQTPRYLVIGTGKKITLECSQTMGHDKMYWYQQDPGMELHLIHYSYGVNSTEKGDLSSESTVSRIRTEHFPLTLESARPSHTSQYLCANTLYPGEYYEQFFGPGTRLTVL.

This clone was picked up one time. This sequence joins TRBV20-1 and TRBJ1-5; 10 nucleotides match TRBD1. V shed 3 bases and J 2 bases; nucleotides not matched to a gene: 1. From germline, CDR1 is DFQATT and CDR2 SNEGSKA (reference sequence). CDR3 length equals 14 residues. The CDR3 DNA sequence: TGCAGTGCTAGTGGGACAGGGGGCAATCAGCCCCAGCATTTT. Its protein product is CSASGTGGNQPQHF.

The chain carries TRBV3-1 (or the pseudogene TRBV3-2) and TRBJ2-5, with a possible D match to TRBD2 (6 bases). Trimming took off 1 base at V and 4 bases at J, with 13 bases between the two ends. The CDR3 is made up of 15 amino acids. Germline CDR1 reads LGHDT; CDR2 reads YNNKEL (reference sequence). As DNA, the CDR3 is TGTGCCAGCAGCCAAGTTGGAGCGCGGGGAGAGACCCAGTACTTC. This codes for CASSQVGARGETQYF.

This sequence joins TRBV11-1 and TRBJ2-5, with D possibly being TRBD1 (6 bases). Germline V lookup: CDR1 SGHAT, CDR2 FQDESV (reference sequence). The CDR3 consists of 17 residues. Trimming took off 0 bases at V and 2 bases at J, with 16 bases between the two ends. The CDR3 DNA is TGTGCCAGCAGCTTAGCAGGCCCAGGGGCAGCTCAAGAGACCCAGTACTTC. Translating gives CASSLAGPGAAQETQYF.

The chain recombines TRBV3-1 (or the pseudogene TRBV3-2) with TRBJ1-5; no definite D call. Between the trimmed V and J ends, which lost 0 bases and 2 bases, there was a span of 8 bases. Germline-derived CDR1 and CDR2 are LGHDT and YNNKEL (reference sequence). The CDR3 sequence is 15 residues long. CDR3 residues: CASSQEAGGNQPQHF. CDR3 in DNA: TGTGCCAGCAGCCAAGAAGCCGGGGGCAATCAGCCCCAGCATTTT.

The chain uses TRBV5-4 and TRBJ2-3, with 7 positions matching TRBD1. Germline V CDR1 and CDR2: SGHNT, YYREEE (reference sequence). The J segment lost 6 bases and the V segment lost 4 bases, leaving 14 bases of the junction unmatched. The CDR3 covers 16 residues. CDR3 sequence (DNA): TGTGCCAGCAGCCTATGGACAGGTGGTTTGTCGGATACGCAGTATTTT. It encodes CASSLWTGGLSDTQYF.

The CDR3 coding sequence is TGTGCCAGCAGCGCGTCAGGGTCGGAAAAACTGTTTTTT. Amino acid sequence: CASSASGSEKLFF. V and J are TRBV11-2 and TRBJ1-4; the D gene is possibly TRBD1 (5 bases). This CDR3 spans 13 amino acids. Trimming shortened V by 5 bases and J by 8 bases, and 12 bases separated the two germline ends. CDR1 and CDR2 from the germline V gene are SGHAT and FQNNGV. The complete variable domain, with remaining parts taken from reference TRBV11-2 and TRBJ1-4, reads EAGVAQSPRYKIIEKRQSVAFWCNPISGHATLYWYQQILGQGPKLLIQFQNNGVVDDSQLPKDRFSAERLKGVDSTLKIQPAKLEDSAVYLCASSASGSEKLFFGSGTQLSVL.

The chain carries TRBV3-1 (or the pseudogene TRBV3-2) and TRBJ2-4, with 11 bases lining up with TRBD2. The CDR3 is made up of 17 amino acids. The germline V gene has CDR1 LGHDT and CDR2 YNNKEL (reference sequence). With V trimmed by 0 bases and J by 1 base, 2 bases remained unmatched. The CDR3 bases are TGTGCCAGCAGCCAAGATGTAGCGGGGGGGGCCAAAAACATTCAGTACTTC. Protein product: CASSQDVAGGAKNIQYF.

This clone was counted between two and nine times. The chain links TRBV5-5 to TRBJ1-4; possibly TRBD1 for D (5 bases). V shed 4 bases and J shed 7 bases, with 20 bases lying between them. CDR1 is SGHKS, CDR2 YYEKEE, per germline (reference sequence). CDR3 length: 16 amino acids. The CDR3 DNA sequence: TGTGCCAGCAGCGCCCAGGCACAGGCCAGAAGTGAAAAACTGTTTTTT. It specifies CASSAQAQARSEKLFF.

V and J are TRBV7-9 and TRBJ2-1, with D tentatively TRBD2 (6 bases). This CDR3 has 15 amino acids. Germline V lookup: CDR1 SEHNR, CDR2 FQNEAQ (reference sequence). V gave up 8 bases and J gave up 0 bases, with 14 bases separating them. The CDR3 sequence: CASGKEGSSYNEQFF. The CDR3 nucleotides read TGTGCCAGCGGGAAGGAGGGATCCTCCTACAATGAGCAGTTCTTC.

The rearrangement uses TRBV7-2 and TRBJ2-2; 12 bases map to TRBD1. With 4 bases clipped from V and 7 bases from J, the junction kept 7 bases outside the gene matches. CDR3 length: 16 amino acids. Germline assignment: CDR1 SGHTA and CDR2 FQGNSA. This CDR3 is CASSSRGTGGFGELFF. CDR3 nucleotides: TGTGCCAGCAGCTCCAGGGGGACAGGGGGCTTCGGGGAGCTGTTTTTT. The variable domain in full, with the rest retrieved from reference TRBV7-2 and TRBJ2-2, is GAGVSQSPSNKVTEKGKDVELRCDPISGHTALYWYRQSLGQGLEFLIYFQGNSAPDKSGLPSDRFSAERTGGSVSTLTIQRTQQEDSAVYLCASSSRGTGGFGELFFGEGSRLTVL.

V usage is TRBV5-1 and J usage is TRBJ1-4; TRBD1 matches at 9 bases. J was trimmed by 8 bases and V by 4 bases; bases with no gene match: 6. Germline CDR1 SGHRS, CDR2 YFSETQ. This CDR3 is 14 amino acids long. CDR3 nucleotides: TGCGCCAGCAGCCCGGACAGGGGACGGGAAAAACTGTTTTTT. Residues: CASSPDRGREKLFF.

This chain links TRBV9 with TRBJ1-2; 9 nucleotides align to TRBD1. Unmatched junction bases numbered 4, after V lost 3 bases and J lost 4 bases. Germline V gene data show CDR1 as SGDLS and CDR2 as YYNGEE. CDR3 length: 14 amino acids. CDR3 in amino acids: CASSGTGQGYGYTF. CDR3 in DNA: TGTGCCAGCAGCGGCACGGGACAGGGCTATGGCTACACCTTC.

V is TRBV10-3 and J is TRBJ1-1, with TRBD1 as a possible D gene (6 bases). The CDR3 runs 14 residues. The V end was cut by 6 bases, the J end by 1 base, with 12 bases between. The germline V gene has CDR1 ENHRY and CDR2 SYGVKD. The CDR3 sequence is CAIRGPQGNTEAFF. Here the CDR3 DNA reads TGTGCCATCAGGGGGCCACAGGGGAACACTGAAGCTTTCTTT.

This rearrangement joins TRBV5-1 to TRBJ2-5, with TRBD2 matching over 9 bases. The V segment lost 2 bases and the J segment 5 bases; nucleotides outside the gene matches: 7. Per germline, CDR1 SGHRS and CDR2 YFSETQ. The CDR3 contains 15 residues. In DNA, the CDR3 is TGCGCCAGCAGCTTCGAAGCGGGGGGACATGAGACCCAGTACTTC. Translation: CASSFEAGGHETQYF. Combining the CDR3 with reference TRBV5-1 and TRBJ2-5 gives the whole variable domain KAGVTQTPRYLIKTRGQQVTLSCSPISGHRSVSWYQQTPGQGLQFLFEYFSETQRNKGNFPGRFSGRQFSNSRSEMNVSTLELGDSALYLCASSFEAGGHETQYFGPGTRLLVL.

The table lists this clone with a count of one. Other DNA sequences in the sample encode the same CDR3. The gene calls are TRBV5-1 and TRBJ1-5; D possibly corresponds to TRBD1 (5 bases). This CDR3 is 15 amino acids long. Germline V gene data show CDR1 as SGHRS and CDR2 as YFSETQ. V was trimmed by 2 bases and J by 1 base, leaving 10 bases between them. The CDR3 region has the DNA TGCGCCAGCAGCTTAGAAGGGGTGAGCAATCAGCCCCAGCATTTT. This encodes CASSLEGVSNQPQHF.

This clone showed up just once. The chain carries TRBV6-5 and TRBJ2-1; 9 bases agree with TRBD2. The CDR3 consists of 15 residues. V dropped 7 bases and J dropped 0; count of bases not matched to a gene: 4. The V gene's germline CDR1 is MNHEY and CDR2 SVGAGI. The CDR3 DNA follows: TGTGCCAGCAATAGCGGGGGCTTCTCCTACAATGAGCAGTTCTTC. Its protein is CASNSGGFSYNEQFF.

The chain has TRBV2 and TRBJ2-7, with D hard to call. Trimming took 4 bases from V and 5 from J, leaving 15 bases between them. Germline CDR1 SNHLY, CDR2 FYNNEI. The CDR3 has 14 residues. The CDR3 spells CASSVLRVMNEQYF. CDR3 nucleotide sequence: TGTGCCAGCAGTGTCCTCCGGGTTATGAACGAGCAGTACTTC.

The rearrangement links TRBV28 to TRBJ2-7; maybe TRBD2 (5 bases). Germline loops: CDR1 MDHEN, CDR2 SYDVKM. V was pared by 1 base and J by 4 bases, with 8 bases between. The CDR3 extends over 13 amino acids. CDR3 sequence: CASSLSRGYEQYF. In DNA, the CDR3 is TGTGCCAGCAGTTTATCTCGGGGATACGAGCAGTACTTC.

The rearrangement links TRBV27 to TRBJ2-7; D not certain. The CDR3 is made up of 13 amino acids. Germline-derived CDR1 and CDR2 are MNHEY and SMNVEV (reference sequence). Trimming cost V 7 bases and J 3 bases, with 13 bases left between them. The chain's CDR3 is CASKYRGGYEQYF. For the CDR3, the DNA is TGTGCCAGCAAGTACCGCGGCGGCTACGAGCAGTACTTC.

DNA of the CDR3: TGTGCCAGTAGTATTGTACATCTTCCAGGGTCTGGGGCCAACGTCCTGACTTTC. This gives the protein CASSIVHLPGSGANVLTF. V usage is TRBV19 and J usage is TRBJ2-6, with D perhaps TRBD1 (5 bases). Germline CDR1 LNHDA, CDR2 SQIVND (reference sequence). The CDR3 has 18 amino acids. V shed 3 bases and J shed 1 base, with 16 bases lying between them.